This T cell receptor (beta chain) emerged from a study of technical replicates of blood from a few donors. The assay was immunoSEQ multiplex PCR, and TCRdb's table has in-frame clones only and misses some. The sample records some 85,000 clones, approximately 94% being singletons. Per germline, CDR1 MDHEN and CDR2 SYDVKM. The CDR3 loop spans 15 amino acids. The V gene lost 5 bases and the J gene lost 5 bases, with 18 bases spanning the gap. This clonotype was sampled from a human donor in good health. The source material was T cells isolated from PBMCs. This chain connects TRBV28 to TRBJ2-5; D is perhaps TRBD2 (5 bases). The CDR3 is CASSKSLGPGETQYF. CDR3 nucleotide sequence: TGTGCCAGCAGTAAGTCTCTTGGACCGGGGGAGACCCAGTACTTC.